The 3 T cell receptor beta chains in this list originate from one sample, sequenced in a study of blood T cells in healthy people across ages. Next came a second PCR, run for about 7 to 12 cycles, which used a sample-barcoded 5' primer along with a J-beta primer mix. From the 5' RACE reads, TCRdb called clonotypes with MiXCR, one entry per CDR3 protein. Counted here are hundreds of thousands of distinct CDR3 sequences, approximately 25% occurring once; the ten biggest clones make up 9.4%. These data were likewise used in another study, on T cells of mothers and their children.

The specimen sequenced was blood. These receptor sequences come from a boy between 10 and 17 years old in good health.

This clonotype was recorded a few times. The chain couples TRBV21-1 to TRBJ1-1. TRBV21-1 is a known pseudogene. The CDR3 is 12 residues long. CDR3 DNA sequence: TGTGCCTCCACTCGGGTCCGCACTGAAGCTTTCTTT. Its protein is CASTRVRTEAFF.

The genes are TRBV11-1 and TRBJ2-1, with TRBD2 matching 7 bases. This CDR3 is built from 14 residues. The V and J ends lost 8 bases and 4 bases, in that order; junction bases with no gene match: 8. The V gene's germline CDR1 is SGHAT and CDR2 FQDESV (reference sequence). The CDR3, as DNA: TGTGCCAGCGGAGAGGCGGGGGAGTACAATGAGCAGTTCTTC. Translation: CASGEAGEYNEQFF.

This clonotype was picked up a small number of times. This chain links TRBV7-2 with TRBJ2-7; D may match TRBD1 or TRBD2 (5 bases each). The CDR3 loop spans 15 amino acids. V was clipped by 0 bases and J by 7 bases, with 16 bases between them. Per the germline V gene, CDR1 is SGHTA and CDR2 is FQGNSA. The chain's CDR3 is CASSLARPLGEEQYF. In DNA, the CDR3 is TGTGCCAGCAGCTTAGCCCGGCCTCTGGGGGAAGAGCAGTACTTC.